This T cell receptor beta chain originates from a study of blood T cells in healthy people across ages. Study information: Template switching captured about one barcoded beta molecule per two T cells. General observations from the study: Unsorted PBMCs prevented conclusive naive versus antigen-experienced comparison.

For every donor, a draw yielded ten milliliters of peripheral blood. About this clonotype: Its specificity is not known.

Next came a second PCR, run for about 7 to 12 cycles, which used a sample-barcoded 5' primer along with a J-beta primer mix. Each TCR beta cDNA got a 12-nucleotide random molecular identifier. TCRdb independently ran MiXCR on the 5' RACE reads; one entry per CDR3 protein. The profile shows about 1.6 million distinct CDR3 sequences, roughly 32% of them singletons. J was trimmed by 4 bases and V by 0 bases; bases with no gene match: 4. In germline, CDR1 is SGHAT, CDR2 FQNNGV. The CDR3 is 15 residues long. Sequencing was performed on blood. The TCR sequence derives from a woman aged 25-40 years in good health. This sequence joins TRBV11-2 and TRBJ2-7; 9 bases map to TRBD2. CDR3 nucleotide sequence: TGTGCCAGCAGCTTAGAGTCTAGCGGGGTATACGAGCAGTACTTC. This translates into CASSLESSGVYEQYF.